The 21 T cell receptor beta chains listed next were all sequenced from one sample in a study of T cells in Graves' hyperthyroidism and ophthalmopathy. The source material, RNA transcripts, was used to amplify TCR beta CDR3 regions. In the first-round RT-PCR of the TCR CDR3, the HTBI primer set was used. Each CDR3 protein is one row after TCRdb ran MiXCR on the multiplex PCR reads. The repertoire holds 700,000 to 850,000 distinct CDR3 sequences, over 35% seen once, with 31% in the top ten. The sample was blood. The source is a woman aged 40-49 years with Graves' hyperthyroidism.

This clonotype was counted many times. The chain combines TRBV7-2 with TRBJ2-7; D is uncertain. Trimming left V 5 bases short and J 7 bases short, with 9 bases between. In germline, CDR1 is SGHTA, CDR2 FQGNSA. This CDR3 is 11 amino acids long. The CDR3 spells CASSLVGEQYF. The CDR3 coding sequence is TGTGCCAGCAGCCTCGTGGGGGAGCAGTACTTC.

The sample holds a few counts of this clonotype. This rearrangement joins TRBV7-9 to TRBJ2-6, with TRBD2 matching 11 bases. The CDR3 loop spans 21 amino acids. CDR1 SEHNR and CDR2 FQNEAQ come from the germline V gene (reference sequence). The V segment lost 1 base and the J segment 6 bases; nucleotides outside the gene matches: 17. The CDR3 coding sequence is TGTGCCAGCAGCTTAGTGTCCCTAGCGGGGGGCCCCCTCTTGGAGGCCAACGTCCTGACTTTC. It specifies CASSLVSLAGGPLLEANVLTF.

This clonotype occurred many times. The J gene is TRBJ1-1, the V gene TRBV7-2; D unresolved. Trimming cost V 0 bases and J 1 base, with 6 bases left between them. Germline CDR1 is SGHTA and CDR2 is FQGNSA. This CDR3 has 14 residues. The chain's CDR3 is CASSLAPSNTEAFF. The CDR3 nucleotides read TGTGCCAGCAGCTTAGCCCCGTCGAACACTGAAGCTTTCTTT. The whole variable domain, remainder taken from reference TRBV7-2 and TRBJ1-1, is GAGVSQSPSNKVTEKGKDVELRCDPISGHTALYWYRQSLGQGLEFLIYFQGNSAPDKSGLPSDRFSAERTGGSVSTLTIQRTQQEDSAVYLCASSLAPSNTEAFFGQGTRLTVV.

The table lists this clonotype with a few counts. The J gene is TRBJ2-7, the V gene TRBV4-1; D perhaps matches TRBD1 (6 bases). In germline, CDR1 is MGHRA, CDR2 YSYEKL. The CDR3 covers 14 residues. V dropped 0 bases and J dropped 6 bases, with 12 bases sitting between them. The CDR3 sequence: CASSQEPGDSEQYF. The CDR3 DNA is TGCGCCAGCAGCCAAGAGCCAGGGGATTCCGAGCAGTACTTC.

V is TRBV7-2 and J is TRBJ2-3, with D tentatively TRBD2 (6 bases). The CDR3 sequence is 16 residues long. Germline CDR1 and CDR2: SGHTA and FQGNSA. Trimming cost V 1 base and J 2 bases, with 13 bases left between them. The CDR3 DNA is TGTGCCAGCAGCTTAGTACCGGGGGATTCCACAGATACGCAGTATTTT. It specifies CASSLVPGDSTDTQYF.

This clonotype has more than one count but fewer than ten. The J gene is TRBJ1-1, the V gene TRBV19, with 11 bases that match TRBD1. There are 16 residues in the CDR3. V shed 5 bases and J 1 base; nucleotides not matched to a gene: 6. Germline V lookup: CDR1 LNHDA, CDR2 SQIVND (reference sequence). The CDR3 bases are TGTGCCAGTAGTCTTGGACAGGGGGCAAGGAACACTGAAGCTTTCTTT. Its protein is CASSLGQGARNTEAFF.

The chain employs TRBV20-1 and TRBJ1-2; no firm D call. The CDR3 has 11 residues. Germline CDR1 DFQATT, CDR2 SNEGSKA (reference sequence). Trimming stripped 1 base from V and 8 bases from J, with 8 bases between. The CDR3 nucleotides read TGCAGTGCTAGAGTTCTAGGGGGCTACACCTTC. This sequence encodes CSARVLGGYTF.

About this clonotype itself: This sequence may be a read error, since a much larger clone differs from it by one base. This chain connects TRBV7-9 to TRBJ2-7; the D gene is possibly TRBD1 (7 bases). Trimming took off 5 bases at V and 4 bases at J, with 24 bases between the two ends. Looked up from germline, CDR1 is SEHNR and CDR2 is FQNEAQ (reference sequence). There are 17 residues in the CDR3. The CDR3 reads CASSPSLGGRGLYEQYF. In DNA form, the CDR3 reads TGTGCCAGCAGCCCCTCCCTGGGAGGAAGGGGGCTGTACGAGCAGTACTTC.

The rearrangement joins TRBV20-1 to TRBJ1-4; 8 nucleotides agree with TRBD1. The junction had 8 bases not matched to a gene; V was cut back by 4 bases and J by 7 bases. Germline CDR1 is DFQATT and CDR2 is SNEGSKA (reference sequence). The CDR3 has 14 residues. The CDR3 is CSANLPGQGEKLFF. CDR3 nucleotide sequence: TGCAGTGCTAACCTTCCTGGACAGGGTGAAAAACTGTTTTTT.

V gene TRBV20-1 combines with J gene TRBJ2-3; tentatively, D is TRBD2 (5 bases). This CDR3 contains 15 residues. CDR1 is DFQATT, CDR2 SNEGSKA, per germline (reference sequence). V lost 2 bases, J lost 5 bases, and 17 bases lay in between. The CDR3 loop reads CSARPLAPRVDTQYF. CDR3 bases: TGCAGTGCTAGACCCCTAGCCCCAAGGGTAGATACGCAGTATTTT.

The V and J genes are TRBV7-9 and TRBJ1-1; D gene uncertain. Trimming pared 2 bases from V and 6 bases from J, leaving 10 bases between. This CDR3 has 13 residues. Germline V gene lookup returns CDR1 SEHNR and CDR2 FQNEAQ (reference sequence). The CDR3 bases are TGTGCCAGCAGCTTAAGTGACGGGGCTGAAGCTTTCTTT. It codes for CASSLSDGAEAFF.

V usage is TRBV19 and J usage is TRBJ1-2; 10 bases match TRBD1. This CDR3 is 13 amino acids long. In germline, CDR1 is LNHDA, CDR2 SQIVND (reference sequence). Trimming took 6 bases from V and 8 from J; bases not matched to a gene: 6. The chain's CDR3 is CASSPRQGAGYTF. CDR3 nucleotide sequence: TGTGCCAGTAGCCCCAGACAGGGGGCCGGCTACACCTTC.

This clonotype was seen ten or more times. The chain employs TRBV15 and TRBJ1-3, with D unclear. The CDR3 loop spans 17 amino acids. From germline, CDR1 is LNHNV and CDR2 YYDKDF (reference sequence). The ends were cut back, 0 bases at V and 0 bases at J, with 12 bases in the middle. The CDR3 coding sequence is TGTGCCACCAGCAGAGATTTACAGCCGGTCTCTGGAAACACCATATATTTT. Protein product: CATSRDLQPVSGNTIYF. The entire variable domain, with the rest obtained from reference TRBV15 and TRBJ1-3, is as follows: DAMVIQNPRYQVTQFGKPVTLSCSQTLNHNVMYWYQQKSSQAPKLLFHYYDKDFNNEADTPDNFQSRRPNTSFCFLDIRSPGLGDTAMYLCATSRDLQPVSGNTIYFGEGSWLTVV.

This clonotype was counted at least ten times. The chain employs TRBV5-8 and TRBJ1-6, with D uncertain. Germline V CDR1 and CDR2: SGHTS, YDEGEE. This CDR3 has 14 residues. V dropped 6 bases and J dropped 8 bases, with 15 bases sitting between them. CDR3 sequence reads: CASTPLRADSPLHF. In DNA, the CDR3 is TGTGCCAGCACCCCTTTAAGGGCGGATTCACCCCTCCACTTT.

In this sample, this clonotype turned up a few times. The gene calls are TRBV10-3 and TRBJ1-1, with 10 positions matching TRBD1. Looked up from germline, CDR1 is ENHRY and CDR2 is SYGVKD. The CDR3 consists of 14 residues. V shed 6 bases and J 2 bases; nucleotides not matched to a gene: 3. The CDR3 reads CAIRGQGGNTEAFF. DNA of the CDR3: TGTGCCATCAGAGGACAGGGGGGAAACACTGAAGCTTTCTTT.

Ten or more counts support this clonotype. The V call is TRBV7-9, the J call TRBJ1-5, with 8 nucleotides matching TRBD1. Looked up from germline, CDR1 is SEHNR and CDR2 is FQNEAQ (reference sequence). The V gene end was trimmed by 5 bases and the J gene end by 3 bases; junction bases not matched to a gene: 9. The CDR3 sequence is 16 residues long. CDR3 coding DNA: TGTGCCAGCAGCCCATCCGGACAGGGATACAATCAGCCCCAGCATTTT. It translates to CASSPSGQGYNQPQHF.

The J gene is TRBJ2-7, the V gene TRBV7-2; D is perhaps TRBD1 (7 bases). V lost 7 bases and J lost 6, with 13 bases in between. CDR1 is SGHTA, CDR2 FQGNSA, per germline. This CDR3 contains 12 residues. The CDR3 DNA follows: TGTGCCAGCACAATGGAGGGGGCCGAGCAGTACTTC. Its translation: CASTMEGAEQYF.

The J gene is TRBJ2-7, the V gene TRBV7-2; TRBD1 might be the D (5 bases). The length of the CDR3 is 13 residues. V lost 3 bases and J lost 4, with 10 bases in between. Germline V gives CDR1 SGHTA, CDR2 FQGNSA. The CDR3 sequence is CASSFRQIYEQYF. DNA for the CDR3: TGTGCCAGCAGCTTCAGACAGATTTACGAGCAGTACTTC. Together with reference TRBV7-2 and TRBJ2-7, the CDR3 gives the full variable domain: GAGVSQSPSNKVTEKGKDVELRCDPISGHTALYWYRQSLGQGLEFLIYFQGNSAPDKSGLPSDRFSAERTGGSVSTLTIQRTQQEDSAVYLCASSFRQIYEQYFGPGTRLTVT.

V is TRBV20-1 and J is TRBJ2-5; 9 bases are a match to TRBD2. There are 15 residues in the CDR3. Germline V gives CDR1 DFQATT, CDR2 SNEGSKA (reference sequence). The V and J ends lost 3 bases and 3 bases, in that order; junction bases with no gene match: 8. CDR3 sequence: CSARSHLAGKETQYF. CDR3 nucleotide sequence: TGCAGTGCTAGGTCTCACCTAGCGGGGAAAGAGACCCAGTACTTC.

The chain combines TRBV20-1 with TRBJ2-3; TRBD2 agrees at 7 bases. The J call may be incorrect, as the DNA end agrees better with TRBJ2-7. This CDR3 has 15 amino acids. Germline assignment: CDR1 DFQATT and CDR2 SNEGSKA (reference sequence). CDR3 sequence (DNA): TGCAGTGCTAGAGATGGAGCTAGCGGCACAGATACGCAGTACTTC. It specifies CSARDGASGTDTQYF.

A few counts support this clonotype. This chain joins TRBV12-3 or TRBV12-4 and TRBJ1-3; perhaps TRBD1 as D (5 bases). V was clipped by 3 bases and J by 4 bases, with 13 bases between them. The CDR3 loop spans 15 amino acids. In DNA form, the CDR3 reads TGTGCCAGCAGTTTGGAAAGGGGAGGCGGAAACACCATATATTTT. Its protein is CASSLERGGGNTIYF.